The 21 T cell receptor beta chains given below trace back to one sample, sequenced in a study of T-cell reconstitution after alpha-beta-depleted transplantation in children. Unique molecular identifiers were built into the TCRbeta library. TCRdb re-called the PCR reads through MiXCR, storing one row per CDR3 protein. The top ten hold about 14% of the sample, which has about 600,000 distinct CDR3 sequences, roughly 23% seen once. The material sequenced was PBMCs, mostly from graft donor cells, taken 360 days after TCRalphabeta/CD19-depleted stem cell transplant. The receptors shown here come from a boy in the first two years of life who had a stem cell transplant for acute myeloid leukemia, so the T cells may come from the graft donor.

This chain joins TRBV15 and TRBJ2-2, with TRBD1 as a possible D gene (6 bases). Trimming removed 2 bases at V and 3 bases at J, with 10 bases between. Germline CDR1 is LNHNV and CDR2 is YYDKDF (reference sequence). CDR3 length: 15 residues. The CDR3 protein is CATSRQGPYTGELFF. The CDR3 region has the DNA TGTGCCACCAGCAGACAGGGGCCTTACACCGGGGAGCTGTTTTTT.

The sample holds many counts of this clonotype. The chain employs TRBV10-3 and TRBJ2-3; possible D gene TRBD1, 6 bases. Per the germline V gene, CDR1 is ENHRY and CDR2 is SYGVKD. Deletions cut 0 bases from V and 3 bases from J, with 22 bases between. CDR3 length: 19 residues. The CDR3 region is CAISESFGVGAVRTDTQYF. CDR3 nucleotide sequence: TGTGCCATCAGTGAGTCCTTTGGAGTGGGGGCGGTTCGGACAGATACGCAGTATTTT.

The table lists this clonotype with many counts. The chain employs TRBV24-1 and TRBJ2-1; 11 nucleotides line up with TRBD2. Trimming at V came to 5 bases and at J to 3 bases, leaving 5 bases not matched to a gene. This CDR3 has 16 amino acids. Germline assignment: CDR1 KGHDR and CDR2 SFDVKD. CDR3 in amino acids: CATSGPGLADYNEQFF. The CDR3, as DNA: TGTGCCACCAGTGGCCCGGGACTAGCGGACTACAATGAGCAGTTCTTC.

A few counts support this clonotype. V is TRBV5-1 and J is TRBJ1-1; a weak D match, TRBD1 (6 bases). This CDR3 contains 13 residues. Germline CDR1 and CDR2: SGHRS and YFSETQ. The V and J ends lost 10 bases and 1 base respectively, with 14 bases between them. In nucleotides, the CDR3 is TGCGCCCGGGAAGGACAGTCGAACACTGAAGCTTTCTTT. Residues: CAREGQSNTEAFF.

This clonotype has only a few counts. V usage is TRBV11-2 and J usage is TRBJ1-6, with D possibly matching TRBD1 (6 bases). The CDR3 sequence is 17 residues long. The ends were cut back, 1 base at V and 0 bases at J, with 10 bases in the middle. The germline V gene has CDR1 SGHAT and CDR2 FQNNGV. The CDR3, as DNA: TGTGCCAGCAGCTTAGGTCTAGGGGGCTCCTATAATTCACCCCTCCACTTT. It specifies CASSLGLGGSYNSPLHF. Variable domain in full (rest from reference TRBV11-2 and TRBJ1-6): EAGVAQSPRYKIIEKRQSVAFWCNPISGHATLYWYQQILGQGPKLLIQFQNNGVVDDSQLPKDRFSAERLKGVDSTLKIQPAKLEDSAVYLCASSLGLGGSYNSPLHFGNGTRLTVT.

The rearrangement joins TRBV4-3 to TRBJ1-2; D not resolved. The V and J ends lost 0 bases and 4 bases respectively, with 9 bases between them. The CDR3 is 14 amino acids. Germline CDR1 and CDR2: LGHNA and YSLEER. The CDR3 loop is CASSQEERLYGYTF. In DNA, the CDR3 is TGCGCCAGCAGCCAAGAGGAGAGGCTCTATGGCTACACCTTC.

This clonotype has a count of ten or more. J is TRBJ2-1 and V is TRBV6-1; TRBD1 aligns across 10 bases. This CDR3 contains 15 residues. Germline-derived CDR1 and CDR2 are MNHNS and SASEGT. V lost 6 bases, J lost 9 bases, and 11 bases stayed unmatched. The CDR3: CASSPRGTGASEQFF. Written as DNA, the CDR3 is TGTGCCAGCAGCCCAAGGGGGACAGGGGCGAGTGAGCAGTTCTTC.

This clonotype was counted a few times. The V and J genes are TRBV2 and TRBJ2-7; 7 bases align to TRBD1. Germline V lookup: CDR1 SNHLY, CDR2 FYNNEI. This CDR3 has 13 residues. V gave up 1 base and J gave up 4 bases; unmatched junction bases: 1. In DNA form, the CDR3 reads TGTGCCAGCAGTGAAGAGACAGGGTACGAGCAGTACGTC. Translating gives CASSEETGYEQYV.

V and J are TRBV25-1 and TRBJ2-7; 7 bases agree with TRBD1. This CDR3 contains 13 residues. The junction had 9 bases not matched to a gene; V was cut back by 10 bases and J by 3 bases. The germline gives CDR1 MGHDK, CDR2 SYGVNS. The CDR3 sequence: CATPTGKNYEQYF. The DNA for the CDR3 is TGTGCCACCCCGACAGGGAAGAACTACGAGCAGTACTTC.

This clonotype was observed a few times. This chain joins TRBV4-2 and TRBJ2-6, with D unresolved. This CDR3 has 16 amino acids. Germline-derived CDR1 and CDR2 are LGHNA and YNFKEQ. The ends were cut back, 1 base at V and 1 base at J, with 8 bases in the middle. DNA for the CDR3: TGTGCCAGCAGCCAAGCCCTGGGTTCTGGGGCCAACGTCCTGACTTTC. Translation gives CASSQALGSGANVLTF.

This clonotype appeared a few times. In DNA, the CDR3 is TGCGCCAGCAGCTGCCTTAGCGGGGGGGCGTGTAAGTATTCCGATGAGCAGTTCTTC. Amino acids: CASSCLSGGACKYSDEQFF. The rearrangement joins TRBV5-1 to TRBJ2-1, with 11 nucleotides matching TRBD2. J was trimmed by 8 bases and V by 3 bases; bases with no gene match: 19. This CDR3 contains 19 residues. Per the germline V gene, CDR1 is SGHRS and CDR2 is YFSETQ.

The chain uses TRBV11-2 and TRBJ2-2, with 14 bases fitting TRBD2. CDR1 is SGHAT, CDR2 FQNNGV, per germline. CDR3 size: 16 residues. The V segment lost 5 bases and the J segment 8 bases; nucleotides outside the gene matches: 7. The CDR3 here is CASSRGLAGGMGELFF. The CDR3 DNA sequence: TGTGCCAGCAGCCGAGGACTAGCGGGGGGTATGGGGGAGCTGTTTTTT.

The rearrangement joins TRBV4-3 to TRBJ2-2; TRBD1 is a possible D gene (6 bases). The CDR3 covers 17 residues. Trimming removed 0 bases from V and 5 bases from J, with 16 bases in between. The germline V gene has CDR1 LGHNA and CDR2 YSLEER. The CDR3 DNA sequence: TGCGCCAGCAGCCAAGATCTTGCACAGGGTGGTACCGGGGAGCTGTTTTTT. It codes for CASSQDLAQGGTGELFF.

This clonotype was counted ten times or more. V gene TRBV29-1 combines with J gene TRBJ2-3; tentatively, D is TRBD2 (5 bases). CDR1 SQVTM and CDR2 ANQGSEA come from the germline V gene. The germline V and J ends were trimmed by 3 bases and 4 bases, with 17 bases remaining between them. CDR3 size: 15 residues. CDR3 bases: TGCAGCGTTGATCCTGAGGGTGGAATGCCAGATACGCAGTATTTT. Protein sequence: CSVDPEGGMPDTQYF.

The chain couples TRBV2 to TRBJ1-1; the match to TRBD1 covers 9 bases. The CDR3 has 17 amino acids. Germline CDR1 is SNHLY and CDR2 is FYNNEI. The junction had 10 bases not matched to a gene; V was cut back by 2 bases and J by 3 bases. The CDR3 sequence is CASSERGTGLVYTEAFF. DNA for the CDR3: TGTGCCAGCAGTGAACGTGGGACAGGGTTGGTTTACACTGAAGCTTTCTTT.

A few counts support this clonotype. V and J are TRBV6-5 and TRBJ2-3; D is ambiguous. Germline CDR1 is MNHEY and CDR2 is SVGAGI. Trimming cost V 5 bases and J 1 base, with 19 bases left between them. This CDR3 comprises 17 residues. CDR3 protein: CASSLVYRDLGTDTQYF. CDR3 bases: TGTGCCAGCAGTCTCGTGTATAGAGATTTGGGCACAGATACGCAGTATTTT.

This clonotype was counted many times. The V gene is TRBV5-1, the J gene TRBJ2-1, with 11 nucleotides matching TRBD1. CDR3 length: 16 amino acids. Trimming took 4 bases from V and 4 from J; bases not matched to a gene: 7. The germline V gene has CDR1 SGHRS and CDR2 YFSETQ. This chain's CDR3 is CASSATDRGRYNEQFF. The DNA of the CDR3 is TGCGCCAGCAGCGCAACGGACAGGGGGCGTTACAATGAGCAGTTCTTC.

This clonotype was seen ten or more times. The chain has TRBV20-1 and TRBJ1-1; D not resolved. The germline gives CDR1 DFQATT, CDR2 SNEGSKA (reference sequence). The V gene lost 3 bases and the J gene lost 7 bases, with 12 bases spanning the gap. CDR3 length: 12 amino acids. CDR3 in amino acids: CSARESRGEAFF. The CDR3 nucleotides are TGCAGTGCTAGGGAGTCGCGGGGTGAAGCTTTCTTT.

This clonotype has just a few counts. The chain couples TRBV12-3 or TRBV12-4 to TRBJ1-6; D gene unclear. CDR3 length equals 13 residues. V gave up 7 bases and J gave up 6 bases, with 10 bases separating them. For the CDR3, the DNA is TGTGCCAGCACCCCGGCACCTAATTCACCCCTCCACTTT. Translating it yields CASTPAPNSPLHF.

This clonotype was counted once. CDR3 amino acids: CASSSTGVNEQYF. CDR3 nucleotide sequence: TGTGCCAGCAGTTCAACAGGGGTGAACGAGCAGTACTTC. The chain couples TRBV6-2 or TRBV6-3 to TRBJ2-7; 7 positions agree with TRBD1. Germline trimming cut 4 bases from V and 5 bases from J; bases unmatched to any gene: 5. Per germline, CDR1 MNHEY and CDR2 SVGEGT. The CDR3 is made up of 13 amino acids.

The chain links TRBV28 to TRBJ1-5; D uncertain. This CDR3 has 12 residues. Trimming pared 0 bases from V and 8 bases from J, leaving 5 bases between. Looked up from germline, CDR1 is MDHEN and CDR2 is SYDVKM. The CDR3 reads CASSLWEKPQHF. The CDR3 DNA follows: TGTGCCAGCAGTTTATGGGAAAAGCCCCAGCATTTT.